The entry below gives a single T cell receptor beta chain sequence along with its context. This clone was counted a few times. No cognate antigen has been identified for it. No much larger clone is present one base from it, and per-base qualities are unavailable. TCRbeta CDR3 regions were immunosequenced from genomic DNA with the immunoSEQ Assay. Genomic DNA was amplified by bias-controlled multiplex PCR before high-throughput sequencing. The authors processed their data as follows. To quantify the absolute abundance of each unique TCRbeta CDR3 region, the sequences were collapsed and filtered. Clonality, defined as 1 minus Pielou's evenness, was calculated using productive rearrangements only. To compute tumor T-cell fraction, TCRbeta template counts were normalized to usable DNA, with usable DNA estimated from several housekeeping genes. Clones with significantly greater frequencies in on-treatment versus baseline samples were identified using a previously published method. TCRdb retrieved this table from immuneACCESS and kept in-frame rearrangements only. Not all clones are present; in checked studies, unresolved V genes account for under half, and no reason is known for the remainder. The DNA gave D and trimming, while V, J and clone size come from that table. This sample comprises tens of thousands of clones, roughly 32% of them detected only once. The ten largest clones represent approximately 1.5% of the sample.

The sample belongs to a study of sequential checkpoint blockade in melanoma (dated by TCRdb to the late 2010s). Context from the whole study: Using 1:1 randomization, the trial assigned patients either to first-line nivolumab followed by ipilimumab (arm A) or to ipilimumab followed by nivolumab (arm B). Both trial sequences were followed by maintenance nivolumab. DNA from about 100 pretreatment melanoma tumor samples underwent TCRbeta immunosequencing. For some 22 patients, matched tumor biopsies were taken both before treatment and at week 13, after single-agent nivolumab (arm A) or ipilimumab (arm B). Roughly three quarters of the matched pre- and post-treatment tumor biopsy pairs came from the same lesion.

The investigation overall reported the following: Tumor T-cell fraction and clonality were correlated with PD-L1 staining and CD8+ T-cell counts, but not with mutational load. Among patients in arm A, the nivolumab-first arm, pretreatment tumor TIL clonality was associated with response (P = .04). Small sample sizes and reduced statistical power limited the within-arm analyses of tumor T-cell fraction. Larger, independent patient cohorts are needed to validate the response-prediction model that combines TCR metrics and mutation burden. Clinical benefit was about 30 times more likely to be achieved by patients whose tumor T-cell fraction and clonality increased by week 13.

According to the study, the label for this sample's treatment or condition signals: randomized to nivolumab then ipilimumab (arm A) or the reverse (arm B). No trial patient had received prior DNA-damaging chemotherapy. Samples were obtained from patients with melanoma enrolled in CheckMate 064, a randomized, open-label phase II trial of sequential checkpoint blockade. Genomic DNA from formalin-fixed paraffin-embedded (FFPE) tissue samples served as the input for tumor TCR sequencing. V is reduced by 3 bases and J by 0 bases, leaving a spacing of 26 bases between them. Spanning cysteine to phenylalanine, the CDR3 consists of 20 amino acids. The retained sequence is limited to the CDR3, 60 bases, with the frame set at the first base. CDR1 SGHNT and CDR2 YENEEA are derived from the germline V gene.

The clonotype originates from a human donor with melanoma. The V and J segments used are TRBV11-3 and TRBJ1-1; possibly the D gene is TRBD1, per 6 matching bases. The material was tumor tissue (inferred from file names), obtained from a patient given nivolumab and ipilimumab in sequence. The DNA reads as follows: TGTGCCAGCAGCTTGGCGGGCGGGTTGTTCGGGGGGGCGATGAACACTGAAGCTTTCTTT. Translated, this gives CASSLAGGLFGGAMNTEAFF.